The source of this T cell receptor beta chain is a study of CD8 T cells in ankylosing spondylitis. The ends lost 8 bases at V and 4 bases at J; junction bases unmatched: 9. The CDR3 extends over 14 amino acids. Germline V gene sequence: CDR1 SGHRS, CDR2 YFSETQ. TCRdb used MiXCR to reprocess the 5' RACE reads, holding one entry per CDR3 protein. The table has approximately 250,000 distinct CDR3 sequences, less than 9.5% seen once. Many counts were recorded for this clonotype. The material sequenced was blood, either unsorted or a sorted T cell fraction (not recorded which). J is TRBJ2-1 and V is TRBV5-1; 7 positions match TRBD2. The origin of this receptor is a female donor with ankylosing spondylitis or in good health (not recorded which). CDR3 region: CASGLREGYNEQFF. The CDR3 bases are TGCGCCAGTGGACTCAGGGAGGGGTACAATGAGCAGTTCTTC. Complete variable domain (other parts from reference TRBV5-1 and TRBJ2-1): KAGVTQTPRYLIKTRGQQVTLSCSPISGHRSVSWYQQTPGQGLQFLFEYFSETQRNKGNFPGRFSGRQFSNSRSEMNVSTLELGDSALYLCASGLREGYNEQFFGPGTRLTVL.